This T cell receptor beta chain emerged from a study of blood T cell repertoires in COVID-19. Trimming took off 2 bases at V and 8 bases at J, with 9 bases between the two ends. Germline CDR1 MNHNS, CDR2 SASEGT. This CDR3 is built from 13 residues. Data came from immunoSEQ multiplex PCR; TCRdb stores just in-frame clones and leaves some out. The sample contains about 150,000 clones, about 83% of which appear only once. This receptor was identified in a woman aged 55-70 years with COVID-19, enrolled during active disease. The sequenced material came from peripheral blood. This chain joins TRBV6-1 and TRBJ1-4, with D unresolved. The CDR3 sequence is CASSENFNEKLFF. For the CDR3, the DNA is TGTGCCAGCAGTGAAAACTTTAACGAAAAACTGTTTTTT.